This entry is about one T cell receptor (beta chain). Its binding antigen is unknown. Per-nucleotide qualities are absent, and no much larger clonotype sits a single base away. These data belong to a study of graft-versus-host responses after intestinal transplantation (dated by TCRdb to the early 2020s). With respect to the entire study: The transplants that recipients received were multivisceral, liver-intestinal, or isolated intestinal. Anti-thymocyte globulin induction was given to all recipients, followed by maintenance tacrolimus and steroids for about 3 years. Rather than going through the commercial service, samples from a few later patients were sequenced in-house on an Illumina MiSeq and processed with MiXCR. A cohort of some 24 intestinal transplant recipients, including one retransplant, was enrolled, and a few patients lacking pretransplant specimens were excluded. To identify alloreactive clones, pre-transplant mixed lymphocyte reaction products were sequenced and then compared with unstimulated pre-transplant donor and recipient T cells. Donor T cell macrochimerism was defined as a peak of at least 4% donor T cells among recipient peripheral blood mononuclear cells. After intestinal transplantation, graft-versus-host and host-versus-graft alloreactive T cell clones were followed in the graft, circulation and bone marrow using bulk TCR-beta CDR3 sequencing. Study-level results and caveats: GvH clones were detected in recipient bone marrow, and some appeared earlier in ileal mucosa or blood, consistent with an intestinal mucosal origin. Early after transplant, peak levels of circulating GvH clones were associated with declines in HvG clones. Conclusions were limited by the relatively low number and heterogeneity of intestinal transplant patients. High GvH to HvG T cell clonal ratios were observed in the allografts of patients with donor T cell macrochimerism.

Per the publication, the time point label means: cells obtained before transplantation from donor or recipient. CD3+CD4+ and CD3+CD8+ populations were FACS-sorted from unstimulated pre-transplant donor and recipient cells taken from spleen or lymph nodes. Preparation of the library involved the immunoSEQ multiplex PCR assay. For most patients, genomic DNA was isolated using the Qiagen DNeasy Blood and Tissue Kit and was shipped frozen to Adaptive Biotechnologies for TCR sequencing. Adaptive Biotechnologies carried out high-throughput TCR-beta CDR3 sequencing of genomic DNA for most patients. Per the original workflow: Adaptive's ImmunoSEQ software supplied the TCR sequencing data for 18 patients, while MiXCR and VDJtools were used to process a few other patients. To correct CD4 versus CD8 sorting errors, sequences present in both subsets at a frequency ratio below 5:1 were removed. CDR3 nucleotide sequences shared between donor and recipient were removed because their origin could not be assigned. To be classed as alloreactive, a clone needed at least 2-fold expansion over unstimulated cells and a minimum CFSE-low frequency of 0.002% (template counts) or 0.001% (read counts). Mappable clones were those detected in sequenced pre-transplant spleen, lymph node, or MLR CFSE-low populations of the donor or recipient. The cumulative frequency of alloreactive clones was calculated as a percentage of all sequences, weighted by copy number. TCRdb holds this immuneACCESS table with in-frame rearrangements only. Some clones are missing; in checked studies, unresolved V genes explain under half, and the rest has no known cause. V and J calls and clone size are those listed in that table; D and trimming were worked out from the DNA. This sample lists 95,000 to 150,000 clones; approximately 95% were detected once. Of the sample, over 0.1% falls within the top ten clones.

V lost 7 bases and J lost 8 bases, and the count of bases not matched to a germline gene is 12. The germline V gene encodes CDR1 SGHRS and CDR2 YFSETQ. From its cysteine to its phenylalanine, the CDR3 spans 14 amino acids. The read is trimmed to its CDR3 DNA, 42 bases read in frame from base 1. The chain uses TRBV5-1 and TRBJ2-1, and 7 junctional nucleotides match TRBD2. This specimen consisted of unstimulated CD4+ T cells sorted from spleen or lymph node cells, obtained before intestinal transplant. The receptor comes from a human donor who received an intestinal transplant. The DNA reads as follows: TGCGCCAGCGGGGGGGGACTCGACGCCCATGAGCAGTTCTTC. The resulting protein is CASGGGLDAHEQFF. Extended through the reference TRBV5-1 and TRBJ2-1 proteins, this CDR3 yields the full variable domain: KAGVTQTPRYLIKTRGQQVTLSCSPISGHRSVSWYQQTPGQGLQFLFEYFSETQRNKGNFPGRFSGRQFSNSRSEMNVSTLELGDSALYLCASGGGLDAHEQFFGPGTRLTVL.